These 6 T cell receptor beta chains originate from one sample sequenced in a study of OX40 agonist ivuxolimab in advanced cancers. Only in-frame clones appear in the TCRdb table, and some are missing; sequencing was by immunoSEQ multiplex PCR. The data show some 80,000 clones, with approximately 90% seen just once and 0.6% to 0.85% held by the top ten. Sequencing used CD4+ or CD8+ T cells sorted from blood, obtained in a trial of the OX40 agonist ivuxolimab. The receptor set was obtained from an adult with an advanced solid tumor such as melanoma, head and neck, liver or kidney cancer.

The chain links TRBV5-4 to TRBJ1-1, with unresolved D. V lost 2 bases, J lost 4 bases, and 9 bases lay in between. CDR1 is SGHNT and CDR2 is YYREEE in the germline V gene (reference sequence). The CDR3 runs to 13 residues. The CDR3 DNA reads TGTGCCAGCAGCTTAGACGGGATCACTGAAGCTTTCTTT. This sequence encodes CASSLDGITEAFF.

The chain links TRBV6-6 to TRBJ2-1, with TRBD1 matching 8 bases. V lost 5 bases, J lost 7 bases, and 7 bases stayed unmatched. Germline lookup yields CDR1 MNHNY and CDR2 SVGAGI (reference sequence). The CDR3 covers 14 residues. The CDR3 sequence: CASSDPDRGNEQFF. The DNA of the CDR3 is TGTGCCAGCAGTGACCCCGACAGGGGAAATGAGCAGTTCTTC.

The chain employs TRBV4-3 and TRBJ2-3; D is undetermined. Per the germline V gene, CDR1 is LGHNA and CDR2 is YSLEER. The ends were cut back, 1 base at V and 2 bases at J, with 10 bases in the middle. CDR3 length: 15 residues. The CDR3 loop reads CASSQGRGPTDTQYF. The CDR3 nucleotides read TGCGCCAGCAGCCAAGGCCGTGGCCCCACAGATACGCAGTATTTT.

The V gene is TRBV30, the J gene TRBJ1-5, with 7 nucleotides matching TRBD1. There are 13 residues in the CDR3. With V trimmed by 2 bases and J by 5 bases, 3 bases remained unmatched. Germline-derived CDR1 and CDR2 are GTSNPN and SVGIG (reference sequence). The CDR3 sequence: CAWSLQGDQPQHF. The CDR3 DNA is TGTGCCTGGAGTCTTCAGGGGGATCAGCCCCAGCATTTT.

The CDR3: CASALGQGSEEQYF. CDR3 in DNA: TGTGCTAGTGCCCTAGGACAGGGAAGTGAGGAGCAGTACTTC. The rearrangement uses TRBV12-5 and TRBJ2-7; 8 bases agree with TRBD1. CDR1 LGHNT and CDR2 FRNRAP come from the germline V gene. The CDR3 has 14 residues. V trimming: 7 bases; J trimming: 7 bases; junction bases outside the gene matches: 12.

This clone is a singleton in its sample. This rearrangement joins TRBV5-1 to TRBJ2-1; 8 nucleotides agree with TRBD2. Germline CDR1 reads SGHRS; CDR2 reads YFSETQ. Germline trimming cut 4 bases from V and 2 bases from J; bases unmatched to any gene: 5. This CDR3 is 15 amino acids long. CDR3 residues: CASSSDGGAYNEQFF. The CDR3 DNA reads TGCGCCAGCAGCAGCGACGGGGGGGCCTACAATGAGCAGTTCTTC.